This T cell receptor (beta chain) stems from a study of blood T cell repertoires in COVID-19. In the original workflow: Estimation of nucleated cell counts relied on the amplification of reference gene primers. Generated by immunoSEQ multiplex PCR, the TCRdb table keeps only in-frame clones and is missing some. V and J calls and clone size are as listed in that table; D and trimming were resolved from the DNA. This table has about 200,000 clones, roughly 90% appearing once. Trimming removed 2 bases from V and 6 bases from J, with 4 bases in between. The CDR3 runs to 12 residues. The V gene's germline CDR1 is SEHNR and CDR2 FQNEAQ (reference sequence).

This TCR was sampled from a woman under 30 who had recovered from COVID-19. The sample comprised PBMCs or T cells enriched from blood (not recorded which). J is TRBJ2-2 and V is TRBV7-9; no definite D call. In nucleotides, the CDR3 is TGTGCCAGCAGCTTACATTCCGGGGAGCTGTTTTTT. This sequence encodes CASSLHSGELFF.